The entry below describes one TCR beta chain. This could be a read error, since a much larger clone is one nucleotide away. The CDR3 extends over 12 amino acids. Germline lookup yields CDR1 GTSNPN and CDR2 SVGIG (reference sequence). Trimming took 0 bases from V and 4 from J, leaving 7 bases between them. TCR beta CDR3 regions were amplified from RNA. Initially, a first-round RT-PCR of the TCR CDR3 employed the HTBI primer set. TCRdb ran MiXCR on the multiplex PCR reads and lists one entry per CDR3 protein. The data hold around 620,000 distinct CDR3 sequences, with around 14% observed a single time. Isolation of PBMCs was performed on 9.5 to 10 ml fresh peripheral blood. The data were obtained in a study of T cells in Graves' hyperthyroidism and ophthalmopathy.

The sequence was collected from a woman aged 18 to 35 with Graves' ophthalmopathy. This chain links TRBV30 with TRBJ2-7; no clear D gene. The source material was blood. The CDR3 coding sequence is TGTGCCTGGAGTGTTACAAGGTACGAGCAGTACTTC. This sequence encodes CAWSVTRYEQYF.